A selection of T cell receptor beta chains follows, all from one sample in a study of neurological immune-mediated disorders. Each CDR3 protein gets one entry after TCRdb re-called the 5' RACE reads with MiXCR. The profile shows tens of thousands of distinct CDR3 sequences, more than 3.5% of them singletons. Material for sequencing was PBMCs. The receptor set was obtained from a man in his fifties with multiple sclerosis. CDR3s include the opening cysteine and the closing phenylalanine or tryptophan. A D gene is named only where the DNA matches it firmly. Not all rows give a size; the values are once, few, many and, for expanded clones, a class.

j_call	v_call	clone_size	d_call	cdr3_aa	cdr3_nt
TRBJ2-6	TRBV3-1	many	.	CASSQGVVVSGANVLTF	TGTGCCAGCAGCCAAGGGGTGGTGGTCTCTGGGGCCAACGTCCTGACTTTC
TRBJ1-2	TRBV20-1	many	.	CSARDPVTARRGYTF	TGCAGTGCTAGAGATCCTGTAACCGCCCGACGGGGCTACACCTTC
TRBJ1-4	TRBV20-1	many	TRBD1	CSASPGQMWEKLFF	TGCAGTGCTTCCCCGGGACAGATGTGGGAAAAACTGTTTTTT
TRBJ2-5	TRBV7-9	.	.	CASSFGGPQETQYF	TGTGCCAGCAGCTTCGGGGGGCCCCAAGAGACCCAGTACTTC
TRBJ2-3	TRBV5-8	many	.	CASNKGATRRGYF	TGTGCCAGCAACAAGGGGGCCACCCGGAGGGGGTATTTT
TRBJ2-1	TRBV20-1	many	TRBD1	CSVRLTGKVNEQFF	TGCAGTGTCAGACTGACAGGGAAGGTCAATGAGCAGTTCTTC
TRBJ1-2	TRBV4-1	many	.	CASSQGLTGAAYGYTF	TGCGCCAGCAGCCAAGGCTTAACAGGCGCGGCCTATGGCTACACCTTC
TRBJ2-7	TRBV20-1	many	TRBD2	CSARDQRGVSYEQYF	TGCAGTGCTAGAGATCAGCGGGGGGTCTCCTACGAGCAGTACTTC
TRBJ1-5	TRBV20-1	many	TRBD1	CSARDESVWDRGGNQPQHF	TGCAGTGCTAGAGATGAGAGCGTGTGGGACAGGGGAGGCAATCAGCCCCAGCATTTT
TRBJ2-5	TRBV5-1	many	TRBD1	CASSQGRGGRETQYF	TGCGCCAGCAGTCAAGGTCGAGGGGGCAGGGAGACCCAGTACTTC
TRBJ2-1	TRBV7-7	many	.	CASSLVKGNEQFF	TGTGCTAGCAGCTTAGTGAAGGGGAATGAGCAGTTCTTC
TRBJ2-1	TRBV7-8	.	TRBD2	CASSLLARGGNEQFF	TGTGCCAGCAGCCTACTAGCGCGGGGTGGCAATGAGCAGTTCTTC
TRBJ2-1	TRBV4-1	many	TRBD1	CASSQDSPGTGKNEQFF	TGCGCCAGCAGCCAAGACTCGCCCGGGACAGGGAAGAATGAGCAGTTCTTC
TRBJ1-2	TRBV7-9	many	.	CASSPNREGYGYTF	TGTGCCAGCAGCCCTAACAGGGAGGGCTATGGCTACACCTTC
TRBJ1-5	TRBV6-6	many	.	CASRQGLEPQHF	TGTGCCAGCAGACAGGGTTTGGAGCCCCAGCATTTT
TRBJ2-1	TRBV5-1	many	.	CASSLELVSEQFF	TGCGCCAGCAGCTTGGAGCTAGTAAGTGAGCAGTTCTTC
TRBJ2-3	TRBV3-1	many	.	CASSQVQRTDTQYF	TGTGCCAGCAGCCAAGTTCAACGCACAGATACGCAGTATTTT
TRBJ2-5	TRBV7-9	many	.	CASSLASGVETQYF	TGTGCCAGCAGCTTAGCGTCGGGGGTAGAGACCCAGTACTTC
TRBJ2-5	TRBV6-5	many	.	CASSYSSGVETQYF	TGTGCCAGCAGTTACTCGTCCGGGGTAGAGACCCAGTACTTC
TRBJ2-6	TRBV7-6	few	.	CASSPNGYSGANVLTF	TGTGCCAGCAGCCCGAACGGTTACTCTGGGGCCAACGTCCTGACTTTC
TRBJ2-1	TRBV20-1	many	TRBD1	CSAPRDSVPYNEQFF	TGCAGTGCCCCTAGGGACAGCGTCCCCTACAATGAGCAGTTCTTC
TRBJ2-1	TRBV6-5	few	.	CASSPGLHEQFF	TGTGCCAGCAGCCCGGGACTCCATGAGCAGTTCTTC
TRBJ2-3	TRBV5-1	many	.	CASSFNLDTQYF	TGCGCCAGCAGTTTTAATTTGGATACGCAGTATTTT
TRBJ1-1	TRBV27	many	.	CASSKSRDTEAFF	TGTGCCAGCAGTAAGTCCCGGGACACTGAAGCTTTCTTT
TRBJ1-2	TRBV6-4	many	.	CASSRDGNTGYTF	TGTGCCAGCAGCCGGGACGGAAACACTGGCTACACCTTC
TRBJ2-1	TRBV5-1	many	.	CASSLGESSYNEQFF	TGCGCCAGCAGCTTGGGGGAGAGCTCCTACAATGAGCAGTTCTTC
TRBJ1-1	TRBV28	.	.	CASSPSGEGLNTEAFF	TGTGCCAGCAGCCCTTCAGGGGAGGGGCTGAACACTGAAGCTTTCTTT
TRBJ1-6	TRBV5-1	many	TRBD1	CASSPGQGVSSPLHF	TGCGCCAGCAGCCCGGGACAGGGTGTCAGTTCACCCCTCCACTTT
TRBJ2-1	TRBV6-2/TRBV6-3	many	TRBD2	CASQEAGISYNEQFF	TGTGCCAGCCAAGAAGCGGGGATCTCCTACAATGAGCAGTTCTTC
TRBJ2-3	TRBV20-1	few	.	CSASRGKGTDTQYF	TGCAGTGCTAGTCGAGGAAAGGGGACAGATACGCAGTATTTT
TRBJ2-5	TRBV5-1	many	.	CASSPSVRETQYF	TGCGCCAGCAGCCCGTCGGTAAGAGAGACCCAGTACTTC
TRBJ1-2	TRBV7-2	.	.	CASSLGWNYGYTF	TGTGCCAGCAGCTTAGGGTGGAACTATGGCTACACCTTC
TRBJ1-1	TRBV10-2	few	.	CATRFRTSNTEAFF	TGCGCCACCCGTTTTCGGACATCGAACACTGAAGCTTTCTTT
TRBJ1-2	TRBV9	many	.	CASSTPARPYGYTF	TGTGCCAGCAGCACCCCGGCAAGACCCTATGGCTACACCTTC
TRBJ2-5	TRBV5-5	many	TRBD2	CASSPTSGVQETQYF	TGTGCCAGCAGCCCTACTAGCGGGGTCCAAGAGACCCAGTACTTC
TRBJ2-3	TRBV7-3	many	.	CASSSSLEDTQYF	TGTGCCAGCAGCTCCAGCTTGGAAGATACGCAGTATTTT
TRBJ1-1	TRBV5-1	many	TRBD1	CASIGTANTEAFF	TGCGCCAGCATCGGGACAGCGAACACTGAAGCTTTCTTT